The clone carrying this T cell receptor (beta chain) was counted a single time. This sample stems from a study of T cell changes during pregnancy in multiple sclerosis. Trimming took 0 bases from V and 3 from J, leaving 10 bases between them. This CDR3 region has 15 residues. CDR1 and CDR2 from the germline V gene are SGHTS and YDEGEE. TCRdb's copy holds only in-frame clones and misses some; the assay was immunoSEQ multiplex PCR. The table shows about 80,000 clones, with around 92% occurring only once. Sample: peripheral blood, taken before pregnancy. The TCR originated in a female donor with multiple sclerosis, enrolled in a pregnancy study. This chain links TRBV5-8 with TRBJ1-5; D call uncertain. CDR3 DNA: TGTGCCAGCAGCTTGGGGGCCCAATCCAATCAGCCCCAGCATTTT. It is translated as CASSLGAQSNQPQHF.